A selection of T cell receptor beta chains follows, all from one sample in a study of cytomegalovirus exposure and HLA in healthy donors. TCRdb keeps only in-frame clones here, not all; method: immunoSEQ multiplex PCR. The table records 120,000 or so clones, approximately 75% of them present only once. The sequencing sample was made of PBMCs. The receptors stem from a middle-aged man in good health and CMV-seronegative. CDR3s include the opening cysteine and the closing phenylalanine or tryptophan. A D gene is named only where the DNA matches it firmly. Clone size is shown for a subset of rows, as once, few, many or a class of expanded clone.

D: .; V: TRBV18; length: 12; size: .; J: TRBJ2-5; CDR3: CASSPLQETQYF; DNA: TGTGCCAGCTCACCCCTCCAAGAGACCCAGTACTTC
D: TRBD1; V: TRBV19; length: 15; size: once; J: TRBJ2-6; CDR3: CASERDRAGANVLTF; DNA: TGTGCCAGCGAGCGAGACAGGGCTGGGGCCAACGTCCTGACTTTC
D: .; V: TRBV11-2; length: 14; size: .; J: TRBJ2-7; CDR3: CASSLSRGSLWGDF; DNA: TGTGCCAGCAGCTTATCGCGGGGTTCCCTCTGGGGGGACTTC
D: .; V: TRBV6-5; length: 12; size: .; J: TRBJ1-2; CDR3: CASTRGFYGYTF; DNA: TGTGCCAGCACCAGGGGTTTCTATGGCTACACCTTC
D: TRBD1; V: TRBV9; length: 16; size: .; J: TRBJ1-4; CDR3: CASSVAGQAFNEKLFF; DNA: TGTGCCAGCAGCGTAGCGGGACAGGCATTTAATGAAAAACTGTTTTTT
D: .; V: TRBV5-6; length: 15; size: once; J: TRBJ1-6; CDR3: CASNLQGTGYSPLHF; DNA: TGTGCCAGCAACTTACAGGGCACGGGATATTCACCCCTCCACTTT
D: TRBD1; V: TRBV28; length: 14; size: few; J: TRBJ2-1; CDR3: CASTRQGGHNEQFF; DNA: TGTGCCAGCACCCGACAGGGTGGACACAATGAGCAGTTCTTC
D: .; V: TRBV11-2; length: 15; size: once; J: TRBJ2-1; CDR3: CASSLERGSYNEQFF; DNA: TGTGCCAGCAGCTTAGAACGGGGGTCGTACAATGAGCAGTTCTTC
D: TRBD1; V: TRBV5-1; length: 15; size: .; J: TRBJ1-2; CDR3: CASSYLDRASGGYTF; DNA: TGCGCCAGCAGCTACCTGGACAGGGCTTCGGGTGGCTACACCTTC
D: TRBD2; V: TRBV5-4; length: 17; size: .; J: TRBJ2-3; CDR3: CASSWGGQRGGTDTQYF; DNA: TGTGCCAGCAGCTGGGGGGGTCAGAGGGGCGGCACAGATACGCAGTATTTT
D: .; V: TRBV20-1; length: 11; size: once; J: TRBJ2-3; CDR3: CSAIYTDTQYF; DNA: TGCAGTGCTATTTACACAGATACGCAGTATTTT
D: .; V: TRBV18; length: 15; size: .; J: TRBJ2-2; CDR3: CASSPQQGNTGELFF; DNA: TGTGCCAGCTCACCACAACAGGGGAACACCGGGGAGCTGTTTTTT
D: TRBD1; V: TRBV10-2; length: 15; size: .; J: TRBJ2-5; CDR3: CASRGTGGAGETQYF; DNA: TGCGCCAGCAGAGGGACAGGGGGCGCGGGGGAGACCCAGTACTTC
D: TRBD2; V: TRBV4-2; length: 18; size: .; J: TRBJ2-7; CDR3: CASSQGTPGAGGSYEQYF; DNA: TGTGCCAGCAGCCAAGGAACCCCGGGCGCGGGAGGCTCCTACGAGCAGTACTTC
D: .; V: TRBV7-6; length: 15; size: .; J: TRBJ1-2; CDR3: CASSSTATGNYGYTF; DNA: TGTGCCAGCAGCTCGACTGCTACAGGGAACTATGGCTACACCTTC
D: .; V: TRBV4-3; length: 14; size: .; J: TRBJ2-7; CDR3: CASSPGFGAYEQYF; DNA: TGCGCCAGCAGCCCAGGGTTTGGGGCCTACGAGCAGTACTTC
D: TRBD2; V: TRBV4-1; length: 15; size: .; J: TRBJ2-7; CDR3: CASSHTSGGAREQYF; DNA: TGCGCCAGCAGCCATACTAGCGGGGGGGCGCGCGAGCAGTACTTC
D: .; V: TRBV19; length: 14; size: .; J: TRBJ2-7; CDR3: CASSSRSAGYEQYF; DNA: TGTGCCAGTAGTAGTCGGTCAGCAGGCTACGAGCAGTACTTC
D: TRBD1; V: TRBV10-3; length: 14; size: once; J: TRBJ1-5; CDR3: CAISATGGSGPQHF; DNA: TGTGCCATCAGCGCCACAGGGGGGAGCGGACCCCAGCATTTT
D: .; V: TRBV20-1; length: 11; size: .; J: TRBJ1-1; CDR3: CSWSRQTEAFF; DNA: TGCAGTTGGTCGCGACAGACTGAAGCTTTCTTT
D: TRBD2; V: TRBV6-1; length: 14; size: .; J: TRBJ2-4; CDR3: CASSVGGYGNIQYF; DNA: TGTGCCAGCAGTGTGGGAGGGTACGGAAACATTCAGTACTTC
D: .; V: TRBV28; length: 14; size: .; J: TRBJ2-7; CDR3: CASRPTREPYEQYF; DNA: TGTGCCAGCAGACCTACCCGTGAACCCTACGAGCAGTACTTC
D: .; V: TRBV13; length: 14; size: .; J: TRBJ2-7; CDR3: CASSIRETAYEQYF; DNA: TGTGCCAGCAGCATTAGAGAGACAGCATACGAGCAGTACTTC
D: .; V: TRBV6-5; length: 14; size: .; J: TRBJ1-1; CDR3: CASSLGRGITEAFF; DNA: TGTGCCAGCAGTTTGGGCAGGGGTATCACTGAAGCTTTCTTT
D: .; V: TRBV19; length: 15; size: once; J: TRBJ1-1; CDR3: CASSINEGWITEAFF; DNA: TGTGCCAGTAGTATAAATGAGGGTTGGATAACTGAAGCTTTCTTT
D: TRBD1; V: TRBV28; length: 14; size: .; J: TRBJ1-6; CDR3: CASVPGQGNSPLHF; DNA: TGTGCCAGCGTACCGGGACAGGGGAATTCACCCCTCCACTTT
D: .; V: TRBV18; length: 15; size: .; J: TRBJ1-2; CDR3: CASSPPISRSLGYTF; DNA: TGTGCCAGCTCACCACCGATCAGCCGGAGTCTAGGCTACACCTTC
D: TRBD2; V: TRBV19; length: 15; size: .; J: TRBJ2-2; CDR3: CASSILAGLTGELFF; DNA: TGTGCCAGTAGTATACTAGCGGGACTCACCGGGGAGCTGTTTTTT
D: .; V: TRBV7-9; length: 17; size: .; J: TRBJ2-7; CDR3: CSSSSHRPSVGGYEQYF; DNA: TGTTCCAGCAGCTCCCATCGGCCCTCAGTGGGGGGCTACGAGCAGTACTTC
D: .; V: TRBV19; length: 15; size: .; J: TRBJ1-5; CDR3: CASSIGQVAYQPQHF; DNA: TGTGCCAGTAGTATAGGTCAGGTGGCGTACCAGCCCCAGCATTTT
D: .; V: TRBV7-2; length: 15; size: .; J: TRBJ2-6; CDR3: CASSPSGTGANVLTF; DNA: TGTGCCAGCAGCCCCTCGGGGACTGGGGCCAACGTCCTGACTTTC
D: TRBD2; V: TRBV7-7; length: 13; size: .; J: TRBJ2-1; CDR3: CASSLAGGNEQFF; DNA: TGTGCTAGCAGCTTAGCGGGGGGGAATGAGCAGTTCTTC
D: .; V: TRBV4-3; length: 16; size: .; J: TRBJ1-3; CDR3: CASSQDTSGSGNTIYF; DNA: TGCGCCAGCAGCCAAGATACTAGTGGCTCTGGAAACACCATATATTTT
D: TRBD2; V: TRBV7-8; length: 15; size: .; J: TRBJ2-5; CDR3: CATRGASGSQETQYF; DNA: TGTGCCACGCGGGGGGCTAGCGGGAGTCAAGAGACCCAGTACTTC
D: .; V: TRBV6-5; length: 14; size: .; J: TRBJ1-1; CDR3: CASSPARGYAEAFF; DNA: TGTGCCAGCAGCCCGGCCAGGGGTTATGCTGAAGCTTTCTTT
D: TRBD2; V: TRBV27; length: 13; size: few; J: TRBJ2-7; CDR3: CASQREQSYEQYF; DNA: TGTGCCAGTCAGCGGGAGCAATCCTACGAGCAGTACTTC
D: TRBD2; V: TRBV10-1; length: 18; size: few; J: TRBJ2-3; CDR3: CASSDSGTSGGATDTQYF; DNA: TGCGCCAGCAGTGACTCCGGGACTAGCGGGGGGGCAACAGATACGCAGTATTTT
D: .; V: TRBV2; length: 14; size: .; J: TRBJ2-3; CDR3: CASREKLVTDTQYF; DNA: TGTGCCAGCCGGGAGAAGCTAGTAACAGATACGCAGTATTTT
D: TRBD1; V: TRBV5-3; length: 16; size: few; J: TRBJ1-2; CDR3: CARSLAHPTGDYGYTF; DNA: TGTGCCAGAAGCTTGGCTCACCCGACAGGGGACTATGGCTACACCTTC
D: TRBD2; V: TRBV19; length: 12; size: .; J: TRBJ2-1; CDR3: CASSLAGNEQFF; DNA: TGTGCCAGTAGTCTAGCGGGCAATGAGCAGTTCTTC
D: TRBD2; V: TRBV7-9; length: 15; size: .; J: TRBJ2-1; CDR3: CASSGSGRAINEQFF; DNA: TGTGCCAGCAGCGGCAGCGGGAGGGCTATCAATGAGCAGTTCTTC
D: .; V: TRBV10-3; length: 14; size: .; J: TRBJ1-5; CDR3: CAISGSGFDQPQHF; DNA: TGTGCCATCAGTGGGAGCGGGTTCGATCAGCCCCAGCATTTT
D: TRBD1; V: TRBV5-1; length: 14; size: .; J: TRBJ1-4; CDR3: CASTPGQLNEKLFF; DNA: TGCGCCAGCACCCCGGGACAGCTTAATGAAAAACTGTTTTTT
D: .; V: TRBV10-1; length: 15; size: .; J: TRBJ1-5; CDR3: CASSEPRHRNQPQHF; DNA: TGCGCCAGCAGTGAGCCCCGACATCGCAATCAGCCCCAGCATTTT
D: .; V: TRBV4-3; length: 14; size: once; J: TRBJ1-1; CDR3: CASSQVAGNTEAFF; DNA: TGCGCCAGCAGCCAAGTCGCCGGGAACACTGAAGCTTTCTTT
D: TRBD1; V: TRBV30; length: 15; size: .; J: TRBJ2-5; CDR3: CAWSPGTGIQETQYF; DNA: TGTGCCTGGAGCCCCGGGACAGGGATCCAAGAGACCCAGTACTTC
D: .; V: TRBV30; length: 14; size: once; J: TRBJ1-2; CDR3: CAWSRGSVNYGYTF; DNA: TGTGCCTGGAGTCGAGGGTCCGTTAACTATGGCTACACCTTC
D: TRBD1; V: TRBV5-1; length: 17; size: .; J: TRBJ2-7; CDR3: CASSLRSMGQGAYEQYF; DNA: TGCGCCAGCAGCTTGCGTTCGATGGGACAGGGGGCTTACGAGCAGTACTTC
D: TRBD2; V: TRBV7-9; length: 15; size: .; J: TRBJ2-7; CDR3: CASSLGPAGAYEQYF; DNA: TGTGCCAGCAGCTTAGGGCCGGCGGGGGCCTACGAGCAGTACTTC
D: TRBD1; V: TRBV6-6; length: 15; size: .; J: TRBJ1-2; CDR3: CASSPTGEANYGYTF; DNA: TGTGCCAGCAGTCCGACAGGGGAAGCTAACTATGGCTACACCTTC